This T cell receptor (beta chain) was identified in a study of T cells after somatic rescue of genetic block. Only in-frame clones appear in the TCRdb table, and some are missing; sequencing was by immunoSEQ multiplex PCR. Among fewer than 15,000 clones listed, less than 85% were seen once. V lost 3 bases and J 1 base, leaving 15 bases between the germline ends. The CDR3 sequence is 16 residues long. In germline, CDR1 is LNHDA, CDR2 SQIVND (reference sequence). The receptor comes from a man aged 18 to 29. Sequencing used peripheral blood mononuclear cells (PBMCs). The J gene is TRBJ2-5, the V gene TRBV19; no reliable D call. The CDR3 reads CASSMTLRAPQETQYF. DNA of the CDR3: TGTGCCAGTAGTATGACGCTGAGAGCTCCCCAAGAGACCCAGTACTTC.